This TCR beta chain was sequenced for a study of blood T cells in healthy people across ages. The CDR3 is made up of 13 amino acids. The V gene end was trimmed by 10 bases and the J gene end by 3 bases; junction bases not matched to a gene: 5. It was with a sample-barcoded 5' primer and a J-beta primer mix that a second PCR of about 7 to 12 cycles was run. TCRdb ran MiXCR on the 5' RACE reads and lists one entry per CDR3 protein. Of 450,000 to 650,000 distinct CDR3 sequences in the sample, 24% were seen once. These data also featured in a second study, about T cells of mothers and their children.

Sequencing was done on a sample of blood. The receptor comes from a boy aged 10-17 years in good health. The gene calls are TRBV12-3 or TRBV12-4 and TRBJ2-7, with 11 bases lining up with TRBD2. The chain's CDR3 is CATSSGRNYEQYF. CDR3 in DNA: TGTGCCACATCTAGCGGGAGGAACTACGAGCAGTACTTC.